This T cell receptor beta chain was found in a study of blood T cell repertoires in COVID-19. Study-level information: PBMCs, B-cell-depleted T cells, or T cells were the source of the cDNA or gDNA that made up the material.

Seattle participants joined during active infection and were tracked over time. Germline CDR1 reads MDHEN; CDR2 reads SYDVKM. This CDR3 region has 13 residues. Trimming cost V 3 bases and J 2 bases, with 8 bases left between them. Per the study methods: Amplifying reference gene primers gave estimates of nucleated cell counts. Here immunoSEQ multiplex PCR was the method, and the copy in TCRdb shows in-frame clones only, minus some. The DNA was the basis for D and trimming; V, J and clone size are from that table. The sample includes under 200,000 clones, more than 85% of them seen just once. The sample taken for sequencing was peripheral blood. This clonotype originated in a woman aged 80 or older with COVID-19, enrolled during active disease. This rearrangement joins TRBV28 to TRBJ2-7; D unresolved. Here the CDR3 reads CASSFVSTYEQYF. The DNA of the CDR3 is TGTGCCAGCAGTTTTGTCAGTACCTACGAGCAGTACTTC. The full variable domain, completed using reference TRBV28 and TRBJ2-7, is DVKVTQSSRYLVKRTGEKVFLECVQDMDHENMFWYRQDPGLGLRLIYFSYDVKMKEKGDIPEGYSVSREKKERFSLILESASTNQTSMYLCASSFVSTYEQYFGPGTRLTVT.